These 12 T cell receptor beta chains originate from one sample sequenced in a study of blood T cell repertoires in COVID-19. Only in-frame clones appear in the TCRdb table, and some are missing; sequencing was by immunoSEQ multiplex PCR. The repertoire consists of about 170,000 clones, with approximately 83% occurring once and the leading ten covering less than 3.5%. Sequencing input: peripheral blood. Receptors originate from a woman aged 60 to 75 with acute or convalescent COVID-19.

Note on this clone: A read error may account for a junction end that differs from germline. The chain joins TRBV2 to TRBJ1-3; a weak D match, TRBD1 (6 bases). The CDR3 is 13 residues long. The V gene's germline CDR1 is SNHLY and CDR2 FYNNEI. The CDR3 DNA reads as TGTGCCAGCACCCCTCAACAGGGAAACACCACATATTTT. It codes for CASTPQQGNTTYF.

The chain carries TRBV27 and TRBJ2-7; perhaps TRBD2 as D (6 bases). From germline, CDR1 is MNHEY and CDR2 SMNVEV (reference sequence). The CDR3 runs 14 residues. Trimming cost V 0 bases and J 10 bases, with 16 bases left between them. The CDR3 spells CASSLSAGDGKQYF. The CDR3 DNA reads as TGTGCCAGCAGTTTATCAGCGGGTGACGGAAAACAGTACTTC.

The gene calls are TRBV6-2 or TRBV6-3 and TRBJ1-1; TRBD1 matches at 10 bases. The CDR3 has 16 amino acids. Per germline, CDR1 MNHEY and CDR2 SVGEGT. With V trimmed by 0 bases and J by 5 bases, 6 bases remained unmatched. CDR3 loop: CASSYSGTGVITEAFF. As DNA, the CDR3 is TGTGCCAGCAGTTACTCGGGGACAGGGGTTATAACTGAAGCTTTCTTT.

V gene TRBV9 combines with J gene TRBJ1-2; D is perhaps TRBD1 (5 bases). Trimming took 4 bases from V and 0 from J, leaving 13 bases between them. CDR3 length equals 15 residues. In germline, CDR1 is SGDLS, CDR2 YYNGEE. CDR3 protein: CASSQFATANYGYTF. The CDR3 DNA sequence: TGTGCCAGCAGCCAATTTGCGACAGCTAACTATGGCTACACCTTC.

This chain uses TRBV28 with TRBJ1-5; D is perhaps TRBD1 (6 bases). V was trimmed by 2 bases and J by 0 bases, leaving 11 bases between them. Germline CDR1 is MDHEN and CDR2 is SYDVKM. This CDR3 has 16 residues. CDR3 region: CASSLDMGASNQPQHF. DNA of the CDR3: TGTGCCAGCAGTTTAGATATGGGGGCTAGCAATCAGCCCCAGCATTTT. The full variable domain, rest sourced from reference TRBV28 and TRBJ1-5, is DVKVTQSSRYLVKRTGEKVFLECVQDMDHENMFWYRQDPGLGLRLIYFSYDVKMKEKGDIPEGYSVSREKKERFSLILESASTNQTSMYLCASSLDMGASNQPQHFGDGTRLSIL.

V and J are TRBV5-1 and TRBJ2-7; D not certain. The V and J ends lost 6 bases and 5 bases respectively, with 15 bases between them. This CDR3 comprises 13 residues. Per the germline V gene, CDR1 is SGHRS and CDR2 is YFSETQ. For the CDR3, the DNA is TGCGCCAGCACCTTTGTTCCCACAGACGAGCAGTACTTC. Encoded protein: CASTFVPTDEQYF.

The genes are TRBV5-1 and TRBJ1-2; no reliable D call. The V gene lost 3 bases and the J gene lost 0 bases, with 12 bases spanning the gap. CDR3 size: 15 residues. Germline V lookup: CDR1 SGHRS, CDR2 YFSETQ. The CDR3 protein is CASSSRTGTNYGYTF. The CDR3 DNA follows: TGCGCCAGCAGCTCGCGGACGGGAACTAACTATGGCTACACCTTC.

The chain has TRBV18 and TRBJ1-1; D may be TRBD1 (5 bases). The V end lost 4 bases, the J end lost 2 bases, and 14 bases lay between the germline ends. CDR1 and CDR2 (germline): KGHSH, LQKENI. This CDR3 is 15 amino acids long. The CDR3 spells CASSLTDTGNTEAFF. The CDR3 bases are TGTGCCAGCTCACTGACTGATACAGGTAACACTGAAGCTTTCTTT.

This clone was counted between two and nine times. The chain recombines TRBV10-1 with TRBJ2-7; a possible D gene is TRBD2 (5 bases). There are 13 residues in the CDR3. Deletions cut 5 bases from V and 6 bases from J, with 14 bases between. CDR1 WNHNN and CDR2 SYGVQD come from the germline V gene (reference sequence). The CDR3 here is CASSRARGSEQYF. CDR3 coding DNA: TGCGCCAGCAGTAGGGCAAGAGGGAGCGAGCAGTACTTC.

The V gene is TRBV3-1 (or the pseudogene TRBV3-2), the J gene TRBJ2-6; 11 nucleotides agree with TRBD1. The CDR3 extends over 18 amino acids. With V trimmed by 4 bases and J by 2 bases, 7 bases remained unmatched. Germline V CDR1 and CDR2: LGHDT, YNNKEL (reference sequence). The CDR3 DNA follows: TGTGCCAGCAGCCCCCGGGACAGGGGGTTCACTGGGGCCAACGTCCTGACTTTC. This gives the protein CASSPRDRGFTGANVLTF.

The table lists this clone with a count of one. The CDR3 sequence: CASSDRGLNYEQYF. For the CDR3, the DNA is TGTGCCAGCAGTGACAGGGGACTAAACTACGAGCAGTACTTC. The V and J genes are TRBV6-1 and TRBJ2-7, with D maybe TRBD2 (7 bases). The CDR3 consists of 14 residues. CDR1 MNHNS and CDR2 SASEGT come from the germline V gene. The V end was cut by 3 bases, the J end by 3 bases, with 12 bases between.

The chain uses TRBV6-6 and TRBJ2-6; TRBD2 aligns across 7 bases. The CDR3 length is 17 residues. V shed 5 bases, J shed 0 bases, and the junction held 7 bases outside the gene matches. Germline assignment: CDR1 MNHNY and CDR2 SVGAGI (reference sequence). The CDR3 loop is CASSQTGGNSGANVLTF. Written as DNA, the CDR3 is TGTGCCAGCAGTCAGACCGGGGGGAACTCTGGGGCCAACGTCCTGACTTTC.